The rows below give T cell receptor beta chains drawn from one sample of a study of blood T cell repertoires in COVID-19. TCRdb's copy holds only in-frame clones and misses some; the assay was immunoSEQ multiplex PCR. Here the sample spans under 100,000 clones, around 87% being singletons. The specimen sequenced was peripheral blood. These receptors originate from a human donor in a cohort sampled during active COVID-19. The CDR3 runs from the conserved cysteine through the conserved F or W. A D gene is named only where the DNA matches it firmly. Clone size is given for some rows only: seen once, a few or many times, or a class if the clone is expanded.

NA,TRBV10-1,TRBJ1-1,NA,CASSDPSMNTEAFF,TGCGCCAGCAGTGATCCCAGTATGAACACTGAAGCTTTCTTT
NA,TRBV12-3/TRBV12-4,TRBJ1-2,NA,CASSSRDSWGYTF,TGTGCCAGCAGTTCTCGGGACTCTTGGGGCTACACCTTC
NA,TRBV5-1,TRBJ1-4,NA,CASSLAWAFNEKLFF,TGCGCCAGCAGCTTGGCCTGGGCCTTTAATGAAAAACTGTTTTTT
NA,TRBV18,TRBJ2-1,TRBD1,CASSPPGQGNEQFF,TGTGCCAGCTCACCCCCGGGACAGGGCAATGAGCAGTTCTTC
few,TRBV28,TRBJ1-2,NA,CASSLVQGGYGGYTF,TGTGCCAGCAGTTTAGTTCAGGGCGGATACGGTGGCTACACCTTC
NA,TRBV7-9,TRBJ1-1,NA,CASSVWGAEAFF,TGTGCCAGCAGCGTCTGGGGGGCTGAAGCTTTCTTT
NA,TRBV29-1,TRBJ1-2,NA,CSVEDGRGSSNYGYTF,TGCAGCGTTGAAGATGGGAGGGGGAGTTCAAACTATGGCTACACCTTC
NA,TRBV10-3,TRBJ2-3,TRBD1,CAISTGQGGTDTQYF,TGTGCCATCAGTACCGGACAGGGGGGCACAGATACGCAGTATTTT
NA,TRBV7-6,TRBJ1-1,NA,CASSSHGEAFF,TGTGCCAGCAGCTCCCACGGGGAAGCTTTCTTT
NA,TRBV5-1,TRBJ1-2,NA,CASSLGELGGGYTF,TGCGCCAGCAGCTTAGGGGAACTAGGGGGTGGCTACACCTTC
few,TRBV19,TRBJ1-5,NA,CATQGYGVDQPQHF,TGTGCCACTCAGGGATACGGAGTCGACCAGCCCCAGCATTTT
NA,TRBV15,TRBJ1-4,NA,CATSRDRQDIEKLFF,TGTGCCACCAGCAGAGATCGACAGGACATTGAAAAACTGTTTTTT
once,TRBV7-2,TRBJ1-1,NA,CASSSRLFSGRTEAFF,TGTGCCAGCAGCTCACGGTTATTTTCGGGTCGTACTGAAGCTTTCTTT
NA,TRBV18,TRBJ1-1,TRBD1,CASSLDRANTEAFF,TGTGCCAGCTCACTAGACAGGGCGAACACTGAAGCTTTCTTT
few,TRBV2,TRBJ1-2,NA,CASSEWVEGGYTF,TGTGCCAGCAGTGAATGGGTTGAGGGTGGCTACACCTTC
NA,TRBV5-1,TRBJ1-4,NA,CASSRDMTNEKLFF,TGCGCCAGCAGCCGGGACATGACTAATGAAAAACTGTTTTTT
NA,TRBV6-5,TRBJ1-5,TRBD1,CASSLGQGNNQPQHF,TGTGCCAGCAGCCTAGGACAGGGAAATAATCAGCCCCAGCATTTT
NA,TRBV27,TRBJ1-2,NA,CASSPGRGLPFYGYTF,TGTGCCAGCAGCCCCGGAAGGGGTCTTCCCTTCTATGGCTACACCTTC
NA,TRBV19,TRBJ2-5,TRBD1,CASSIGTGWETQYF,TGTGCCAGTAGTATAGGGACAGGGTGGGAGACCCAGTACTTC
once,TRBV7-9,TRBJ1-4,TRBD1,CASSWDRGNEKLFF,TGTGCCAGCAGCTGGGACAGGGGAAATGAAAAACTGTTTTTT
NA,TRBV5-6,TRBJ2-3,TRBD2,CASSPGGARTDTQYF,TGTGCCAGCAGCCCCGGGGGGGCGCGCACAGATACGCAGTATTTT
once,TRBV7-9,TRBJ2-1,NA,CASSLLPLGDNEQFF,TGTGCCAGCAGCCTTCTCCCTCTAGGGGACAATGAGCAGTTCTTC
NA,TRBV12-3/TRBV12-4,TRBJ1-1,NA,CASSYGVGAFF,TGTGCCAGCAGTTACGGGGTAGGAGCTTTCTTT
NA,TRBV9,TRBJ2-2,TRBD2,CASSVVTSGANTGELFF,TGTGCCAGCAGCGTGGTAACTAGCGGGGCGAACACCGGGGAGCTGTTTTTT
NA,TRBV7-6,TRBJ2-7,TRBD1,CASSGTGGEYEQYF,TGTGCCAGCAGCGGGACAGGGGGCGAGTACGAGCAGTACTTC
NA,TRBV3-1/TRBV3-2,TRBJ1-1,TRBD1,CASSQDTGGAFF,TGTGCCAGCAGCCAAGACACAGGGGGAGCTTTCTTT
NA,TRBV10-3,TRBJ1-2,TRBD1,CAISGDSYGYTF,TGTGCCATCAGTGGGGACAGCTATGGCTACACCTTC
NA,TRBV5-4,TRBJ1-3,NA,CASSLWGGNTIYF,TGTGCCAGCAGCTTGTGGGGGGGGAACACCATATATTTT
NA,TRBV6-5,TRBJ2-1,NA,CASKRGGLYNEQFF,TGTGCCAGCAAGAGGGGGGGACTATACAATGAGCAGTTCTTC
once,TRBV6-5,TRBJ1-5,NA,CASSYPSGSNQPQHF,TGTGCCAGCAGTTACCCGAGCGGGAGCAATCAGCCCCAGCATTTT
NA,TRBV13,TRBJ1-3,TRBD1,CASSPGTGIGNTIYF,TGTGCCAGCAGCCCCGGGACAGGGATAGGAAACACCATATATTTT
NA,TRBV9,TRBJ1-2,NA,CASSLAVGGYTF,TGTGCCAGCAGCCTCGCTGTCGGTGGCTACACCTTC
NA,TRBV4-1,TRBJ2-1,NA,CASSQERADEQFF,TGCGCCAGCAGCCAAGAGAGGGCCGATGAGCAGTTCTTC
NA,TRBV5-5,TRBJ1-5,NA,CASSSGSSNQPQHF,TGTGCCAGCAGCTCCGGTTCAAGCAATCAGCCCCAGCATTTT
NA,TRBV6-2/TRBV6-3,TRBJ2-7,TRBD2,CASSLLSGSSYEQYF,TGTGCCAGCAGTCTACTTAGCGGGAGCTCCTACGAGCAGTACTTC
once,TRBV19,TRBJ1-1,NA,CASSIGQANTEAFF,TGTGCCAGTAGTATAGGTCAGGCGAACACTGAAGCTTTCTTT
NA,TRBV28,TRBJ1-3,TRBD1,CASSRQGTGNTIYF,TGTGCCAGCAGCAGACAGGGGACTGGAAACACCATATATTTT
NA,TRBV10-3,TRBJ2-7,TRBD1,CAISWDSSYEQYF,TGTGCCATCAGTTGGGACAGCTCCTACGAGCAGTACTTC
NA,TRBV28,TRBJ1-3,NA,CASSTAMGVREIF,TGTGCCAGCAGTACCGCGATGGGGGTTCGGGAGATTTTT
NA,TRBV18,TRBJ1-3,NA,CASSPTGTLGNTIYF,TGTGCCAGCTCACCAACCGGGACTTTAGGAAACACCATATATTTT
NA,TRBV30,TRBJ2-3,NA,CAWERGTDTQYF,TGTGCCTGGGAGCGGGGCACAGATACGCAGTATTTT
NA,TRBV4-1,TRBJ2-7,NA,CASSQPGEYYEQYF,TGCGCCAGCAGCCAGCCGGGGGAGTACTACGAGCAGTACTTC